This TCR beta chain was sequenced during a study of shared clonotypes between healthy human individuals. Background on the study: Plates per donor: three CD4 naive, three CD4 memory, two CD8 naive, one CD8 memory.

The CDR3 is 15 amino acids. The germline gives CDR1 SGHRS, CDR2 YFSETQ. V dropped 4 bases and J dropped 4 bases, with 18 bases sitting between them. Assay: immunoSEQ multiplex PCR; the TCRdb copy retains only in-frame clones and omits some. The sample carries around 700,000 clones, 55% to 75% recorded once. This rearrangement joins TRBV5-1 to TRBJ2-7; D tentatively reads TRBD1 or TRBD2 (5 bases each). This receptor was identified in a woman younger than 45 in good health. The sample consisted of memory CD4+ T cells sorted from blood. Subset described: CD45RA-negative fraction. The CDR3 loop is CASSPGTENTYEQYF. The DNA for the CDR3 is TGCGCCAGCAGCCCCGGGACGGAGAACACATACGAGCAGTACTTC.